This T cell receptor (beta chain) originates from a study of blood T cell repertoires in COVID-19. Study overall: In each case, the material was cDNA or gDNA derived from T cells, B-cell-depleted T cells, or PBMCs.

This CDR3 region has 13 residues. CDR1 is LNHDA and CDR2 is SQIVND in the germline V gene (reference sequence). V lost 7 bases and J 3 bases, leaving 10 bases between the germline ends. Sequenced by immunoSEQ multiplex PCR; TCRdb stores in-frame clones only, minus some. The top ten hold about 4.4% of the sample, which has approximately 170,000 clones, roughly 80% seen once. Assignments of participants to cohorts depended upon their own reported clinical history. Two negative PCRs, clearance, or symptom resolution characterized the recovered Cohort 3 donors. V usage is TRBV19 and J usage is TRBJ1-5, with D perhaps matching TRBD1 (5 bases). The clonotype originates from a woman aged 45-65 years who had recovered from COVID-19. The specimen was PBMCs or T cells enriched from blood (not recorded which). CDR3 sequence (DNA): TGTGCCAGTACCTCAGGGCCCAATCAGCCCCAGCATTTT. Its protein product is CASTSGPNQPQHF.